What follows is one T cell receptor (beta chain) and its context. Its target is not known. These data belong to a study of T cell repertoires in cytomegalovirus infection. Study information: Public TCR beta signatures were indicative of both CMV infection and a matching HLA type.

Study-level findings and limits: Summed frequency of public TCR beta families distinguished CMV carriers with the relevant HLA. The response measured ex vivo was dominated by TCR beta clonotypes (HLA-C-restricted and CMV-specific).

The CDR3 spans 15 residues. CDR1 and CDR2 (germline): MDHEN, SYDVKM. V lost 6 bases and J lost 5; bases outside the gene matches: 11. TCRdb processed the reads anew with MiXCR; each CDR3 protein has one entry. The table records about 740,000 distinct CDR3 sequences, 35% of them present only once. The rearrangement uses TRBV28 and TRBJ2-5; TRBD1 aligns across 8 bases. This TCR was sampled from a human donor in good health (CMV status not recorded). Some clones in this sample may be carry-over from other donors' samples. Sequencing input: PBMCs. The CDR3 spells CASRTPGTGSETQYF. The CDR3 bases are TGTGCCAGCAGAACTCCCGGGACAGGCTCGGAGACCCAGTACTTC.